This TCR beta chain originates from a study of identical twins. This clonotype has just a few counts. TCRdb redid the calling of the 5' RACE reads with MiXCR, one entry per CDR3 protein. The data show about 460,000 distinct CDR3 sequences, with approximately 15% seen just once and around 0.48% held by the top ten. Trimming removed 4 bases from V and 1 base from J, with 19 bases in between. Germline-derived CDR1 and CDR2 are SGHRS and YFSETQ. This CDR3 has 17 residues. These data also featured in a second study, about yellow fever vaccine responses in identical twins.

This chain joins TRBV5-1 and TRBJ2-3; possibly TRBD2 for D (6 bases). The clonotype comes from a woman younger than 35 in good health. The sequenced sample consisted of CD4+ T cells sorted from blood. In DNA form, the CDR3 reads TGCGCCAGCAGCACCGGGATGACGGCTAGCGGCACAGATACGCAGTATTTT. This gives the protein CASSTGMTASGTDTQYF.